Listed below are T cell receptor beta chains from one sample, sequenced in a study of cytomegalovirus exposure and HLA in healthy donors. The data were produced by immunoSEQ multiplex PCR, yet TCRdb's version contains in-frame clones alone and is incomplete. The table records roughly 97,000 clones, 60% to 85% of them present only once. Source material: PBMCs. Receptor source: a woman between 18 and 29 years old in good health and CMV-seropositive. Each CDR3 is given with its conserved first and last residue. D genes are given only for firm matches. Size is omitted from some rows. Given values are once, few, many or a class for expanded clones.

abundance: NA
d_gene: NA
j_gene: TRBJ2-1
v_gene: TRBV30
CDR3nt: TGTGCCTGGAGTGGGACTTATAGCTCCTACAATGAGCAGTTCTTC
CDR3aa: CAWSGTYSSYNEQFF

abundance: NA
d_gene: TRBD2
j_gene: TRBJ2-5
v_gene: TRBV13
CDR3nt: TGTGCCAGCAGCAAGGACGGTGGGACTAGCGGGTTCCAAGAGACCCAGTACTTC
CDR3aa: CASSKDGGTSGFQETQYF

abundance: NA
d_gene: TRBD2
j_gene: TRBJ2-7
v_gene: TRBV11-2
CDR3nt: TGTGCCAGCAGCCTGGGACTAGATTACGAGCAGTACTTC
CDR3aa: CASSLGLDYEQYF

abundance: NA
d_gene: NA
j_gene: TRBJ1-1
v_gene: TRBV5-4
CDR3nt: TGTGCCAGCAGCACCTCAGGGGTTCTTCCTAGTAACACTGAAGCTTTCTTT
CDR3aa: CASSTSGVLPSNTEAFF

abundance: NA
d_gene: NA
j_gene: TRBJ1-2
v_gene: TRBV11-3
CDR3nt: TGTGCCAGCACCGACAGGTTCTCTAGAGGCTACACCTTC
CDR3aa: CASTDRFSRGYTF

abundance: NA
d_gene: TRBD2
j_gene: TRBJ2-1
v_gene: TRBV7-2
CDR3nt: TGTGCCAGCAGCCCAGGACTAGCGGGAGTTGAGCAGTTCTTC
CDR3aa: CASSPGLAGVEQFF

abundance: NA
d_gene: TRBD2
j_gene: TRBJ2-2
v_gene: TRBV30
CDR3nt: TGTGCCTGGAGTGTACGGGGAGGGCGGATTAACACCGGGGAGCTGTTTTTT
CDR3aa: CAWSVRGGRINTGELFF

abundance: NA
d_gene: NA
j_gene: TRBJ2-2
v_gene: TRBV30
CDR3nt: TGTGCCTGGAACGAATTGGGCCGGAACACCGGGGAGCTGTTTTTT
CDR3aa: CAWNELGRNTGELFF

abundance: NA
d_gene: TRBD1
j_gene: TRBJ1-5
v_gene: TRBV9
CDR3nt: TGTGCCAGCAGCCCCGGGACAGGCCCCTCTCAGCCCCAGCATTTT
CDR3aa: CASSPGTGPSQPQHF

abundance: NA
d_gene: NA
j_gene: TRBJ2-1
v_gene: TRBV5-4
CDR3nt: TGTGCCAGCAGCTTACCTTATGGGCAGGGGGAGGCCTACAATGAGCAGTTCTTC
CDR3aa: CASSLPYGQGEAYNEQFF

abundance: NA
d_gene: TRBD2
j_gene: TRBJ2-3
v_gene: TRBV5-1
CDR3nt: TGCGCCAGCAGCTTGGAGACTAGCATGCAAAAGATATATACGCAGTATTTT
CDR3aa: CASSLETSMQKIYTQYF

abundance: NA
d_gene: NA
j_gene: TRBJ2-7
v_gene: TRBV2
CDR3nt: TGTGCCAGCAGTGAATTGTCTCCTAGCTCCTACGAGCAGTACTTC
CDR3aa: CASSELSPSSYEQYF

abundance: few
d_gene: NA
j_gene: TRBJ1-2
v_gene: TRBV25-1
CDR3nt: TGTGCCATCCGGACAGACCAAAACTATGGCTACACCTTC
CDR3aa: CAIRTDQNYGYTF

abundance: NA
d_gene: TRBD1
j_gene: TRBJ1-6
v_gene: TRBV4-2
CDR3nt: TGTGCCAGCAGCCAAGATATCCAGGGGGATGCCTATAATTCACCCCTCCACTTT
CDR3aa: CASSQDIQGDAYNSPLHF

abundance: few
d_gene: TRBD1
j_gene: TRBJ2-7
v_gene: TRBV19
CDR3nt: TGTGCCAGTAGTGATGCGGACAGGGTATCCTACGAGCAGTACTTC
CDR3aa: CASSDADRVSYEQYF

abundance: few
d_gene: NA
j_gene: TRBJ1-1
v_gene: TRBV6-6
CDR3nt: TGTGCCAGCAGTTACATTACAGGGACTGAAGCTTTCTTT
CDR3aa: CASSYITGTEAFF

abundance: NA
d_gene: NA
j_gene: TRBJ2-5
v_gene: TRBV30
CDR3nt: TGTGCCTGGAGTCCGACAGGCTCGAGCCAGTACTTC
CDR3aa: CAWSPTGSSQYF

abundance: few
d_gene: NA
j_gene: TRBJ2-1
v_gene: TRBV27
CDR3nt: TGTGCCAGCAGTTTGCTGTCTGGGACTCTATATTATGAGCAGTTCTTC
CDR3aa: CASSLLSGTLYYEQFF

abundance: NA
d_gene: NA
j_gene: TRBJ1-3
v_gene: TRBV4-1
CDR3nt: TGCGCCAGCAGCCAAGTCACTGGAAACACCATATATTTT
CDR3aa: CASSQVTGNTIYF

abundance: NA
d_gene: TRBD1
j_gene: TRBJ1-2
v_gene: TRBV14
CDR3nt: TGTGCCAGCAGCTCTCGGGACAGGGCTGATAAAAACTATGGCTACACCTTC
CDR3aa: CASSSRDRADKNYGYTF

abundance: few
d_gene: TRBD1
j_gene: TRBJ1-2
v_gene: TRBV2
CDR3nt: TGTGCCAGCAGTGACGCGACAGGGACACACGGTGGCTACACCTTC
CDR3aa: CASSDATGTHGGYTF

abundance: NA
d_gene: TRBD1
j_gene: TRBJ1-4
v_gene: TRBV28
CDR3nt: TGTGCCAGCAGTCCCCGGGGACAGGGAACTAATGAAAAACTGTTTTTT
CDR3aa: CASSPRGQGTNEKLFF

abundance: NA
d_gene: TRBD1
j_gene: TRBJ2-1
v_gene: TRBV5-4
CDR3nt: TGTGCCAGCAGTCCGGGACAGGGGATTACGGGTGAGCAGTTCTTC
CDR3aa: CASSPGQGITGEQFF

abundance: NA
d_gene: NA
j_gene: TRBJ2-7
v_gene: TRBV28
CDR3nt: TGTGCCAGCAGTTTAGACTCTACCTACGAGCAGTACTTC
CDR3aa: CASSLDSTYEQYF

abundance: NA
d_gene: NA
j_gene: TRBJ1-5
v_gene: TRBV27
CDR3nt: TGTGCCAGCAGTTTATCATATAGCAATCAGCCCCAGCATTTT
CDR3aa: CASSLSYSNQPQHF

abundance: once
d_gene: NA
j_gene: TRBJ1-6
v_gene: TRBV4-2
CDR3nt: TGTGCCAGCAGCCAAGATTTCCGCGGGAGCTACTATAATTCACCCCTCCACTTT
CDR3aa: CASSQDFRGSYYNSPLHF

abundance: NA
d_gene: NA
j_gene: TRBJ2-7
v_gene: TRBV6-6
CDR3nt: TGTGCCAGCAGTTACTCGCAGGGTATCTCCTACGAGCAGTACTTC
CDR3aa: CASSYSQGISYEQYF

abundance: NA
d_gene: TRBD1
j_gene: TRBJ1-4
v_gene: TRBV10-1
CDR3nt: TGCGCCAGCAGTGTGCGGACAGGGGAGGGGCAAGAAAAACTGTTTTTT
CDR3aa: CASSVRTGEGQEKLFF

abundance: NA
d_gene: NA
j_gene: TRBJ1-5
v_gene: TRBV28
CDR3nt: TGTGCCAGCAGTTCAGATCAGCCCCAGCATTTT
CDR3aa: CASSSDQPQHF

abundance: NA
d_gene: TRBD1
j_gene: TRBJ1-1
v_gene: TRBV27
CDR3nt: TGTGCCAGCAGGGGACAGAAAGGAGCTTTCTTT
CDR3aa: CASRGQKGAFF

abundance: few
d_gene: TRBD1
j_gene: TRBJ2-1
v_gene: TRBV30
CDR3nt: TGTGCCTGGACCGCGGGACAGGGCTACAATGAGCAGTTCTTC
CDR3aa: CAWTAGQGYNEQFF

abundance: NA
d_gene: NA
j_gene: TRBJ1-1
v_gene: TRBV6-1
CDR3nt: TGTGCCAGCAGCCTTCCCGGACAGAGTGAAGCTTTCTTT
CDR3aa: CASSLPGQSEAFF

abundance: NA
d_gene: NA
j_gene: TRBJ1-4
v_gene: TRBV28
CDR3nt: TGTGCCAGCAGTGTTTACAGTGCAACTAATGAAAAACTGTTTTTT
CDR3aa: CASSVYSATNEKLFF

abundance: NA
d_gene: NA
j_gene: TRBJ2-1
v_gene: TRBV6-5
CDR3nt: TGTGCCAGCAGCAACCCGGTTAATGCCTACAATGAGCAGTTCTTC
CDR3aa: CASSNPVNAYNEQFF

abundance: NA
d_gene: NA
j_gene: TRBJ1-2
v_gene: TRBV1
CDR3nt: TGCACCAGCAGCCAAGATTCAGGGAACTATGGCTACACCTTC
CDR3aa: CTSSQDSGNYGYTF

abundance: NA
d_gene: NA
j_gene: TRBJ1-6
v_gene: TRBV9
CDR3nt: TGTGCCAGCAGCCTCAGTGAGCGATCACCCCTCCACTTT
CDR3aa: CASSLSERSPLHF

abundance: NA
d_gene: NA
j_gene: TRBJ2-2
v_gene: TRBV9
CDR3nt: TGTGCCAGCAGCGTAGCTGATAGCGGGGAGCTGTTTTTT
CDR3aa: CASSVADSGELFF

abundance: few
d_gene: NA
j_gene: TRBJ2-3
v_gene: TRBV5-6
CDR3nt: TGTGCCAGCAGCTCCCTAGGGAGGTTCACAGATACGCAGTATTTT
CDR3aa: CASSSLGRFTDTQYF

abundance: NA
d_gene: NA
j_gene: TRBJ1-1
v_gene: TRBV5-1
CDR3nt: TGCGCCAGCAGCCTAAGCGCAGTACCCCGCACTGAAGCTTTCTTT
CDR3aa: CASSLSAVPRTEAFF

abundance: NA
d_gene: NA
j_gene: TRBJ2-6
v_gene: TRBV6-1
CDR3nt: TGTGCCAGCAGGAGGGCGAGCTCTGGGGCCAACGTCCTGACTTTC
CDR3aa: CASRRASSGANVLTF

abundance: NA
d_gene: TRBD2
j_gene: TRBJ2-1
v_gene: TRBV4-2
CDR3nt: TGTGCCAGCAGCCAAGAGCCACCAACGGGACTACCCCACAATGAGCAGTTCTTC
CDR3aa: CASSQEPPTGLPHNEQFF

abundance: NA
d_gene: NA
j_gene: TRBJ2-1
v_gene: TRBV13
CDR3nt: TGTGCCAGCAGCTTAGAAGGAGGCAATGAGCAGTTCTTC
CDR3aa: CASSLEGGNEQFF

abundance: NA
d_gene: NA
j_gene: TRBJ2-1
v_gene: TRBV6-1
CDR3nt: TGTGCCAGCAGTGATTCTAAGGAGCAGTTCTTC
CDR3aa: CASSDSKEQFF

abundance: NA
d_gene: NA
j_gene: TRBJ1-5
v_gene: TRBV19
CDR3nt: TGTGCCAGTAGTATAGTCCCACGGGGGGATCAGCCCCAGCATTTT
CDR3aa: CASSIVPRGDQPQHF

abundance: NA
d_gene: TRBD2
j_gene: TRBJ2-3
v_gene: TRBV5-4
CDR3nt: TGTGCCAGCAGCTGGCTAGCGGGAGGGCTTACGATCACAGATACGCAGTATTTT
CDR3aa: CASSWLAGGLTITDTQYF

abundance: NA
d_gene: TRBD2
j_gene: TRBJ2-5
v_gene: TRBV2
CDR3nt: TGTGCCAGCAGCGCCGGGACTAGCGGGGGGACCCAGTACTTC
CDR3aa: CASSAGTSGGTQYF

abundance: NA
d_gene: NA
j_gene: TRBJ2-3
v_gene: TRBV7-2
CDR3nt: TGTGCCAGCAGCGCGAAAACAGGGTGGACAGATACGCAGTATTTT
CDR3aa: CASSAKTGWTDTQYF

abundance: NA
d_gene: TRBD2
j_gene: TRBJ2-3
v_gene: TRBV5-6
CDR3nt: TGTGCCAGCAGCTATGGGACTAGCGGAGGGGATACGCAGTATTTT
CDR3aa: CASSYGTSGGDTQYF

abundance: NA
d_gene: NA
j_gene: TRBJ1-5
v_gene: TRBV28
CDR3nt: TGTGCCAGCAGCAACAATCAGCCCCAGCATTTT
CDR3aa: CASSNNQPQHF

abundance: NA
d_gene: NA
j_gene: TRBJ1-1
v_gene: TRBV30
CDR3nt: TGTGCCTGGACCTGGACAGCCAACACTGAAGCTTTCTTT
CDR3aa: CAWTWTANTEAFF

abundance: NA
d_gene: TRBD1
j_gene: TRBJ2-7
v_gene: TRBV13
CDR3nt: TGTGCCAGCAGCACCGGGACAGGGGCCTACGAGCAGTACTTC
CDR3aa: CASSTGTGAYEQYF

abundance: NA
d_gene: NA
j_gene: TRBJ2-7
v_gene: TRBV6-5
CDR3nt: TGTGCCAGCAGGCCGTATAGCTCCTACGAGCAGTACTTC
CDR3aa: CASRPYSSYEQYF

abundance: NA
d_gene: TRBD1
j_gene: TRBJ1-5
v_gene: TRBV28
CDR3nt: TGTGCCAGCAGTTCTCCCGGGACAGGGACTCAGCCCCAGCATTTT
CDR3aa: CASSSPGTGTQPQHF

abundance: NA
d_gene: TRBD1
j_gene: TRBJ2-7
v_gene: TRBV6-1
CDR3nt: TGTGCCAGCAGTGCGGGGACAGGGGGCTACGAGCAGTACTTC
CDR3aa: CASSAGTGGYEQYF

abundance: NA
d_gene: TRBD1
j_gene: TRBJ1-1
v_gene: TRBV27
CDR3nt: TGTGCCAGCAGTTCCAGGGGGCAAGTGGGCACTGAAGCTTTCTTT
CDR3aa: CASSSRGQVGTEAFF

abundance: NA
d_gene: TRBD1
j_gene: TRBJ2-7
v_gene: TRBV5-6
CDR3nt: TGTGCCAGCAGCTTGGGACAGGGAAGGTACGAGCAGTACTTC
CDR3aa: CASSLGQGRYEQYF

abundance: NA
d_gene: TRBD1
j_gene: TRBJ1-5
v_gene: TRBV27
CDR3nt: TGTGCCAGCAGTCTCGGACAGGGGGTCAATCAGCCCCAGCATTTT
CDR3aa: CASSLGQGVNQPQHF